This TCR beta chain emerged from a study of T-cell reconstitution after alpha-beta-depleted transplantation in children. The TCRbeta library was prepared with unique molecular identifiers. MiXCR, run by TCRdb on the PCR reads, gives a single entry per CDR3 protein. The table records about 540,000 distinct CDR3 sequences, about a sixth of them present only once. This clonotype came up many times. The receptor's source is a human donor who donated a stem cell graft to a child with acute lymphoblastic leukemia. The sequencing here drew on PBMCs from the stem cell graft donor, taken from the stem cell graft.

CDR3 residues: CASSQDRRRGETQYF. The CDR3 region has the DNA TGTGCCAGCAGCCAAGACAGACGGCGAGGAGAGACCCAGTACTTC. The chain employs TRBV4-2 and TRBJ2-5; D gene unclear. Between the trimmed V and J ends, which lost 0 bases and 4 bases, there was a span of 12 bases. This CDR3 is built from 15 residues. Germline loops: CDR1 LGHNA, CDR2 YNFKEQ.